The TCR beta chain described here comes from a study of blood T cell repertoires in COVID-19. Overall study: Whether acute or convalescent, the COVID-19 samples came from the United States, Italy and Spain. Sources were T cells, B-cell-depleted T cells, or PBMCs; the material itself was cDNA or gDNA.

The V end was cut by 4 bases, the J end by 6 bases, with 11 bases between. This CDR3 is 13 amino acids long. Looked up from germline, CDR1 is SNHLY and CDR2 is FYNNEI. In the source study's methods: Amplified reference gene primers provided the basis for estimating nucleated cell counts. Assay: immunoSEQ multiplex PCR; the TCRdb copy retains only in-frame clones and omits some. The V and J calls and clone size are taken from that table; D and trimming were inferred from the DNA. The sample lists 350,000 to 450,000 clones; more than 80% were seen once. What was sequenced was peripheral blood. The source is a man aged 35-49 years with acute or convalescent COVID-19. The chain joins TRBV2 to TRBJ2-3, with D perhaps TRBD2 (6 bases). CDR3 bases: TGTGCCAGCAGTGTGGGAGGTCCTGATACGCAGTATTTT. This translates into CASSVGGPDTQYF.